The 27 T cell receptor beta chains listed next were all sequenced from one sample in a study of early T cells in non-severe SARS-CoV-2 infection. TCRdb ran MiXCR on the 5' RACE reads and lists one entry per CDR3 protein. The data hold around 30,000 distinct CDR3 sequences, with approximately 3.9% observed a single time. Sequencing was done on a sample of whole blood. The receptors originated from an adult who was a healthcare worker with PCR-confirmed SARS-CoV-2 infection or an uninfected control (not recorded which).

The chain links TRBV25-1 to TRBJ2-7; D is perhaps TRBD1 (5 bases). CDR3 length: 14 residues. Germline loops: CDR1 MGHDK, CDR2 SYGVNS. V lost 2 bases, J lost 5 bases, and 13 bases lay in between. The DNA for the CDR3 is TGTGCCAGCAGTGAAAGTAGGGGTCTGGACGAGCAGTACTTC. It encodes CASSESRGLDEQYF.

This clonotype was counted ten times or more. V usage is TRBV3-1 and J usage is TRBJ2-4; D is perhaps TRBD2 (6 bases). CDR1 LGHDT and CDR2 YNNKEL come from the germline V gene (reference sequence). V shed 3 bases and J shed 1 base, with 10 bases lying between them. This CDR3 comprises 15 residues. CDR3 in amino acids: CASSQTSLAKNIQYF. The DNA of the CDR3 is TGTGCCAGCAGCCAGACTAGTCTTGCCAAAAACATTCAGTACTTC.

Only a few counts were recorded for this clonotype. The V and J genes are TRBV6-1 and TRBJ2-1, with TRBD2 matching over 7 bases. Germline V CDR1 and CDR2: MNHNS, SASEGT. The CDR3 is 15 residues long. The junction had 15 bases not matched to a gene; V was cut back by 6 bases and J by 10 bases. For the CDR3, the DNA is TGTGCCAGCAGGCGTTTGAGCGGGGCTCCGGACGAGCAGTTCTTC. It encodes CASRRLSGAPDEQFF.

This clonotype has a count of ten or more. The chain uses TRBV28 and TRBJ1-5; D ambiguous. The germline V gene encodes CDR1 MDHEN and CDR2 SYDVKM. The CDR3 has 14 amino acids. The ends were cut back, 8 bases at V and 0 bases at J, with 11 bases in the middle. The CDR3 DNA sequence: TGTGCCAGCCGGACGTCAGATAGCAATCAGCCCCAGCATTTT. Translation gives CASRTSDSNQPQHF.

This clonotype showed up many times. V gene TRBV11-2 combines with J gene TRBJ2-3; 9 bases match TRBD2. CDR3 size: 17 residues. V was clipped by 1 base and J by 3 bases; unmatched bases: 8. Germline assignment: CDR1 SGHAT and CDR2 FQNNGV. The CDR3 reads CASSLGVSGSGTDTQYF. In nucleotides, the CDR3 is TGTGCCAGCAGCTTAGGGGTTAGCGGGAGTGGAACAGATACGCAGTATTTT.

The table lists this clonotype with many counts. The genes are TRBV7-2 and TRBJ2-7; the D gene could be TRBD1 or TRBD2 (9 bases each). V lost 1 base and J 7 bases, leaving 17 bases between the germline ends. Germline CDR1 and CDR2: SGHTA and FQGNSA. The CDR3 is 15 residues long. Here the CDR3 DNA reads TGTGCCAGCAGCTTAGTGGCTAGCGGGACAGGGGAGCAGTACTTC. Translating gives CASSLVASGTGEQYF.

This clonotype was seen ten or more times. The CDR3 DNA follows: TGTGCCATCAGTAAACCGACAGGGGTAGGGAACACTGAAGCTTTCTTT. It codes for CAISKPTGVGNTEAFF. The rearrangement joins TRBV10-3 to TRBJ1-1; 8 nucleotides match TRBD1. The V gene end was trimmed by 5 bases and the J gene end by 1 base; junction bases not matched to a gene: 9. CDR1 is ENHRY, CDR2 SYGVKD, per germline. The CDR3 loop spans 16 amino acids.

Of note for this clonotype: A much larger clone lies a single base off, so this may be a read error. V and J are TRBV7-8 and TRBJ2-2, with D possibly matching TRBD1 (5 bases). CDR3 size: 13 residues. Germline loops: CDR1 SGHVS, CDR2 FQNEAQ. The CDR3 reads CASSLGHTEELFF. Written as DNA, the CDR3 is TGTGCCAGCAGCCTAGGACACACCGAGGAGCTGTTTTTT.

There are a few counts of this clonotype. The rearrangement joins TRBV5-5 to TRBJ1-1; 7 nucleotides agree with TRBD1. Trimming took 0 bases from V and 0 from J; bases not matched to a gene: 14. Per germline, CDR1 SGHKS and CDR2 YYEKEE (reference sequence). There are 19 residues in the CDR3. CDR3 in DNA: TGTGCCAGCAGCTTGGACGAAGGGGGCGATTCAAGCCTGAACACTGAAGCTTTCTTT. Translating it yields CASSLDEGGDSSLNTEAFF.

This clonotype was seen repeatedly, ten times or more. The chain couples TRBV28 to TRBJ1-2; D unresolved. Germline loops: CDR1 MDHEN, CDR2 SYDVKM. The length of the CDR3 is 15 residues. Trimming stripped 5 bases from V and 0 bases from J, with 13 bases between. In nucleotides, the CDR3 is TGTGCCAGCAGTCCCCCGGGCTGGGCTAACTATGGCTACACCTTC. Its translation: CASSPPGWANYGYTF.

The table lists this clonotype with many counts. The chain carries TRBV5-1 and TRBJ2-2; 7 positions match TRBD1. The CDR3 loop spans 15 amino acids. Losses at the gene ends were 4 bases for V and 6 bases for J; bases not matched to a gene: 9. Germline loops: CDR1 SGHRS, CDR2 YFSETQ. CDR3 loop: CASSDTGETPGELFF. The CDR3 nucleotides read TGCGCCAGCAGCGACACAGGGGAGACCCCCGGGGAGCTGTTTTTT. Combining the CDR3 with reference TRBV5-1 and TRBJ2-2 gives the whole variable domain KAGVTQTPRYLIKTRGQQVTLSCSPISGHRSVSWYQQTPGQGLQFLFEYFSETQRNKGNFPGRFSGRQFSNSRSEMNVSTLELGDSALYLCASSDTGETPGELFFGEGSRLTVL.

In this sample, this clonotype turned up many times. The V and J genes are TRBV7-9 and TRBJ2-1; possible D gene TRBD2, 5 bases. Trimming pared 5 bases from V and 5 bases from J, leaving 10 bases between. The germline V gene encodes CDR1 SEHNR and CDR2 FQNEAQ (reference sequence). The CDR3 runs 13 residues. The CDR3 nucleotides read TGTGCCAGCAGCGACGGACTCCACAATGAGCAGTTCTTC. It translates to CASSDGLHNEQFF.

The rearrangement joins TRBV20-1 to TRBJ2-1; D unclear. The CDR3 is 14 residues long. The V and J ends lost 5 bases and 3 bases respectively, with 14 bases between them. Looked up from germline, CDR1 is DFQATT and CDR2 is SNEGSKA (reference sequence). CDR3 sequence reads: CSAPLLTGYNEQFF. In DNA form, the CDR3 reads TGCAGTGCTCCACTATTGACTGGCTACAATGAGCAGTTCTTC.

The J gene is TRBJ2-1, the V gene TRBV7-9, with no clear D. This CDR3 comprises 12 residues. The germline CDR1 and CDR2 sequences are SEHNR and FQNEAQ (reference sequence). The ends were cut back, 3 bases at V and 3 bases at J, with 3 bases in the middle. CDR3 loop: CASSFYYNEQFF. The CDR3 DNA reads TGTGCCAGCAGCTTTTACTACAATGAGCAGTTCTTC. Full variable domain (remainder filled in from reference TRBV7-9 and TRBJ2-1): DTGVSQNPRHKITKRGQNVTFRCDPISEHNRLYWYRQTLGQGPEFLTYFQNEAQLEKSRLLSDRFSAERPKGSFSTLEIQRTEQGDSAMYLCASSFYYNEQFFGPGTRLTVL.

This clonotype occurred a few times. This chain links TRBV29-1 with TRBJ2-3; TRBD1 is a possible D gene (6 bases). V lost 3 bases and J 6 bases, leaving 19 bases between the germline ends. This CDR3 has 15 amino acids. Germline assignment: CDR1 SQVTM and CDR2 ANQGSEA. This chain's CDR3 is CSVDGAGDTTDTQYF. The CDR3 bases are TGCAGCGTTGATGGGGCAGGGGACACTACGGATACGCAGTATTTT.

This clonotype has more than one count but fewer than ten. The chain has TRBV20-1 and TRBJ2-1; D remains ambiguous. The germline V gene has CDR1 DFQATT and CDR2 SNEGSKA (reference sequence). The CDR3 has 12 residues. The CDR3 sequence: CSFAGPRDEQFF. The CDR3 region has the DNA TGCAGCTTTGCCGGGCCCCGGGATGAGCAGTTCTTC.

The chain carries TRBV7-2 and TRBJ2-2; 7 bases map to TRBD2. The junction had 9 bases not matched to a gene; V was cut back by 0 bases and J by 5 bases. Germline-derived CDR1 and CDR2 are SGHTA and FQGNSA. The CDR3 covers 17 residues. The CDR3 sequence: CASSLARAGVRTGELFF. CDR3 nucleotide sequence: TGTGCCAGCAGCTTAGCGCGGGCGGGGGTCCGGACCGGGGAGCTGTTTTTT. Looking up the rest from reference TRBV7-2 and TRBJ2-2 gives the full variable domain: GAGVSQSPSNKVTEKGKDVELRCDPISGHTALYWYRQSLGQGLEFLIYFQGNSAPDKSGLPSDRFSAERTGGSVSTLTIQRTQQEDSAVYLCASSLARAGVRTGELFFGEGSRLTVL.

The chain combines TRBV11-2 with TRBJ2-1; no reliable D call. This CDR3 is built from 11 residues. CDR1 is SGHAT and CDR2 is FQNNGV in the germline V gene. V was clipped by 5 bases and J by 9 bases, with 8 bases between them. The CDR3 nucleotides read TGTGCCAGCAGCCTAGTATTTGAGCAGTTCTTC. Translated: CASSLVFEQFF.

This clonotype appeared many times. The rearrangement uses TRBV19 and TRBJ2-2, with TRBD2 matching over 10 bases. The J segment lost 6 bases and the V segment lost 7 bases, leaving 20 bases of the junction unmatched. CDR1 and CDR2 from the germline V gene are LNHDA and SQIVND (reference sequence). The CDR3 extends over 19 amino acids. CDR3 in amino acids: CASTTSGLAGVGFSGELFF. CDR3 DNA: TGTGCCAGTACCACCTCGGGGCTAGCGGGAGTTGGGTTCTCCGGGGAGCTGTTTTTT.

CDR3 coding DNA: TGCAGTGCTTTCGACACCAGCACAGATACGCAGTATTTT. It translates to CSAFDTSTDTQYF. The chain recombines TRBV20-1 with TRBJ2-3; D unclear. Germline V gives CDR1 DFQATT, CDR2 SNEGSKA (reference sequence). The CDR3 covers 13 residues. The V end was cut by 5 bases, the J end by 0 bases, with 9 bases between.

This clonotype was found a few times. V gene TRBV30 combines with J gene TRBJ1-1; TRBD1 might be the D (5 bases). The germline gives CDR1 GTSNPN, CDR2 SVGIG (reference sequence). V shed 5 bases and J shed 0 bases, with 10 bases lying between them. This CDR3 spans 13 amino acids. The CDR3 is CAWSSGLNTEAFF. The CDR3 DNA sequence: TGTGCCTGGTCCTCGGGGCTGAACACTGAAGCTTTCTTT.

This clonotype was observed many times. The V gene is TRBV2, the J gene TRBJ2-6; the D is unclear. This CDR3 contains 15 residues. Germline lookup yields CDR1 SNHLY and CDR2 FYNNEI. Between the trimmed V and J ends, which lost 7 bases and 0 bases, there was a span of 10 bases. The CDR3 DNA is TGTGCCAGCAACAGAATCTTCTCTGGGGCCAACGTCCTGACTTTC. The encoded protein is CASNRIFSGANVLTF. The whole variable domain, remainder taken from reference TRBV2 and TRBJ2-6, is EPEVTQTPSHQVTQMGQEVILRCVPISNHLYFYWYRQILGQKVEFLVSFYNNEISEKSEIFDDQFSVERPDGSNFTLKIRSTKLEDSAMYFCASNRIFSGANVLTFGAGSRLTVL.

This clonotype occurred many times. The chain couples TRBV20-1 to TRBJ2-2; the match to TRBD2 covers 7 bases. The ends lost 6 bases at V and 5 bases at J; junction bases unmatched: 12. CDR1 is DFQATT, CDR2 SNEGSKA, per germline (reference sequence). This CDR3 contains 15 residues. The CDR3: CSALNPGEGTGELFF. DNA of the CDR3: TGCAGTGCCCTAAACCCGGGGGAGGGGACCGGGGAGCTGTTTTTT.

Many counts were recorded for this clonotype. The V call is TRBV7-6, the J call TRBJ1-1; D perhaps matches TRBD1 (6 bases). Germline V gene sequence: CDR1 SGHVS, CDR2 FNYEAQ. Deletions cut 1 base from V and 5 bases from J, with 8 bases between. This CDR3 region has 13 residues. The CDR3 DNA is TGTGCCAGCAGCTTAGGGGGGCGGACTGAAGCTTTCTTT. Amino acids: CASSLGGRTEAFF.

Many counts were recorded for this clonotype. The chain recombines TRBV20-1 with TRBJ1-6, with a possible D match to TRBD1 (5 bases). Between the trimmed V and J ends, which lost 4 bases and 6 bases, there was a span of 13 bases. Germline values: CDR1 DFQATT, CDR2 SNEGSKA (reference sequence). This CDR3 contains 14 residues. CDR3: CSATQWGVNSPLHF. CDR3 nucleotide sequence: TGCAGTGCTACGCAATGGGGGGTTAATTCACCCCTCCACTTT.

The chain couples TRBV5-5 to TRBJ2-7, with 7 bases fitting TRBD2. The germline gives CDR1 SGHKS, CDR2 YYEKEE (reference sequence). V gave up 2 bases and J gave up 5 bases; unmatched junction bases: 10. This CDR3 is built from 15 residues. The CDR3 DNA reads as TGTGCCAGCAGCTTTCGGAGCGGGGCCTCGGACGAGCAGTACTTC. Protein product: CASSFRSGASDEQYF.

The chain recombines TRBV20-1 with TRBJ2-7; the D gene is possibly TRBD2 (6 bases). The V end was cut by 5 bases, the J end by 6 bases, with 26 bases between. CDR3 size: 16 residues. Per the germline V gene, CDR1 is DFQATT and CDR2 is SNEGSKA (reference sequence). The CDR3 here is CSASLGEEGPGREQYF. CDR3 DNA: TGCAGTGCTTCTCTTGGGGAGGAAGGGCCGGGACGCGAGCAGTACTTC.